Listed below are T cell receptor beta chains from one sample, sequenced in a study of T cells in localized non-small cell lung cancer. Assay: immunoSEQ multiplex PCR; the TCRdb copy retains only in-frame clones and omits some. The sample records roughly 30,000 clones, 85% to 90% being singletons. The sequencing here drew on peripheral blood, taken before any cancer treatment. Receptors were obtained from a female donor of 60 years or more with stage I lung adenocarcinoma. Each CDR3 is given with its conserved first and last residue. Each record gives: V gene, J gene, clone size, D gene, CDR3 DNA, CDR3 protein. A D gene is named only where the DNA matches it firmly. Part of the rows lack a size; the others show once, few, many or a class for expanded clones.

V gene: TRBV15
J gene: TRBJ2-7
clone size: NA
D gene: NA
CDR3 DNA: TGTGCCACCAGCAGAGATCCCGCAGGGGACCACGAGCAGTACTTC
CDR3 protein: CATSRDPAGDHEQYF

V gene: TRBV15
J gene: TRBJ1-4
clone size: once
D gene: NA
CDR3 DNA: TGTGCCACCAGCAGAGAACCGGGGGCGCGAACTAATGAAAAACTGTTTTTT
CDR3 protein: CATSREPGARTNEKLFF

V gene: TRBV28
J gene: TRBJ2-2
clone size: NA
D gene: TRBD1
CDR3 DNA: TGTGCCAGCAAGGGGGCAGGTGGGACCGGGGAGCTGTTTTTT
CDR3 protein: CASKGAGGTGELFF

V gene: TRBV5-1
J gene: TRBJ1-1
clone size: NA
D gene: NA
CDR3 DNA: TGCGCCAGCAGCCCCCTACTGGGGGACAAAAGCGCGGCTTTCTTT
CDR3 protein: CASSPLLGDKSAAFF

V gene: TRBV27
J gene: TRBJ2-1
clone size: NA
D gene: NA
CDR3 DNA: TGTGCCAGCAGTTTAAAGGTGGATGAGCAGTTCTTC
CDR3 protein: CASSLKVDEQFF

V gene: TRBV9
J gene: TRBJ2-3
clone size: NA
D gene: TRBD1
CDR3 DNA: TGTGCCAGCAGCGTGACAGGGGGCCGGGATACGCAGTATTTT
CDR3 protein: CASSVTGGRDTQYF

V gene: TRBV15
J gene: TRBJ2-1
clone size: NA
D gene: TRBD2
CDR3 DNA: TGTGCCACCAGCAGGGACCCGCAGCGGGGCAATGAGCAGTTCTTC
CDR3 protein: CATSRDPQRGNEQFF

V gene: TRBV10-1
J gene: TRBJ2-2
clone size: NA
D gene: TRBD2
CDR3 DNA: TGCGCCAGCAGTGAGACTAGCGGGAGGCCGTGGGACACCGGGGAGCTGTTTTTT
CDR3 protein: CASSETSGRPWDTGELFF

V gene: TRBV7-3
J gene: TRBJ2-3
clone size: once
D gene: TRBD2
CDR3 DNA: TGTGCCAGCAGCTTAACAGCTCTTAGCGGGAGATTAGATACGCAGTATTTT
CDR3 protein: CASSLTALSGRLDTQYF

V gene: TRBV25-1
J gene: TRBJ1-2
clone size: NA
D gene: TRBD1
CDR3 DNA: TGTGCCAACCTAAATGGAGGGACAGGGGTTTTTGGGAACTATGGCTACACCTTC
CDR3 protein: CANLNGGTGVFGNYGYTF

V gene: TRBV6-5
J gene: TRBJ1-1
clone size: NA
D gene: TRBD1
CDR3 DNA: TGTGCCAGCAGTCCCCCCGGGACAGGGCACACTGAAGCTTTCTTT
CDR3 protein: CASSPPGTGHTEAFF

V gene: TRBV28
J gene: TRBJ1-2
clone size: NA
D gene: NA
CDR3 DNA: TGTGCCAGCAGTCAAACCAGGGGAGACTACACCTTC
CDR3 protein: CASSQTRGDYTF

V gene: TRBV6-1
J gene: TRBJ2-1
clone size: NA
D gene: NA
CDR3 DNA: TGTGCCAGCAGTGATGGTGGGACCCTCAATGAGCAGTTCTTC
CDR3 protein: CASSDGGTLNEQFF

V gene: TRBV19
J gene: TRBJ2-7
clone size: NA
D gene: NA
CDR3 DNA: TGTGCCAGTAGTATAGGAAGCGGGACAGGATCCTACGAGCAGTACTTC
CDR3 protein: CASSIGSGTGSYEQYF

V gene: TRBV18
J gene: TRBJ1-3
clone size: NA
D gene: NA
CDR3 DNA: TGTGCCAGCTCACCCATTCCAACGGCAGCCGAAAACACCATATATTTT
CDR3 protein: CASSPIPTAAENTIYF

V gene: TRBV5-4
J gene: TRBJ2-2
clone size: NA
D gene: NA
CDR3 DNA: TGTGCCAGCAGCTTGGCAGGGGTACCCACCGGGGAGCTGTTTTTT
CDR3 protein: CASSLAGVPTGELFF

V gene: TRBV28
J gene: TRBJ2-1
clone size: NA
D gene: NA
CDR3 DNA: TGTGCCAGCAGTTCGCAGACAGGGAGGGGGTACAATGAGCAGTTCTTC
CDR3 protein: CASSSQTGRGYNEQFF

V gene: TRBV30
J gene: TRBJ1-2
clone size: NA
D gene: NA
CDR3 DNA: TGTGCCTGGAGTGGGGGAGCTAACTATGGCTACACCTTC
CDR3 protein: CAWSGGANYGYTF

V gene: TRBV6-5
J gene: TRBJ2-7
clone size: NA
D gene: NA
CDR3 DNA: TGTGCCAGCGGTCCCTCGGGGAGCTCCTACGAGCAGTACTTC
CDR3 protein: CASGPSGSSYEQYF

V gene: TRBV6-6
J gene: TRBJ2-7
clone size: NA
D gene: NA
CDR3 DNA: TGTGCCAGCAGTACTACCTACGAGCAGTACTTC
CDR3 protein: CASSTTYEQYF

V gene: TRBV10-3
J gene: TRBJ2-1
clone size: NA
D gene: TRBD2
CDR3 DNA: TGTGCCATCAGTGGACTAGCTGGGAATGAGCAGTTCTTC
CDR3 protein: CAISGLAGNEQFF

V gene: TRBV6-1
J gene: TRBJ1-2
clone size: NA
D gene: NA
CDR3 DNA: TGTGCCAGCACCCCTGGAGGGGAATCCTATGGCTACACCTTC
CDR3 protein: CASTPGGESYGYTF

V gene: TRBV30
J gene: TRBJ1-1
clone size: few
D gene: NA
CDR3 DNA: TGTGCCTGGAGTGGATTTGGACGGTACACTGAAGCTTTCTTT
CDR3 protein: CAWSGFGRYTEAFF

V gene: TRBV7-2
J gene: TRBJ1-3
clone size: NA
D gene: NA
CDR3 DNA: TGTGCCAGCAGCTTAGAGGGGGGCTCTGGAAACACCATATATTTT
CDR3 protein: CASSLEGGSGNTIYF

V gene: TRBV15
J gene: TRBJ1-2
clone size: NA
D gene: TRBD1
CDR3 DNA: TGTGCCACCAGCAGAGACCGGGACAGGTCTAACTATGGCTACACCTTC
CDR3 protein: CATSRDRDRSNYGYTF

V gene: TRBV6-1
J gene: TRBJ2-3
clone size: NA
D gene: TRBD2
CDR3 DNA: TGTGCCAGCGTGCGGGCTGCGGGAGGGCCAGATACGCAGTATTTT
CDR3 protein: CASVRAAGGPDTQYF

V gene: TRBV25-1
J gene: TRBJ1-2
clone size: NA
D gene: NA
CDR3 DNA: TGTGCCAGCAGTGAAGAGCAGGGGAGAGGCTACACCTTC
CDR3 protein: CASSEEQGRGYTF

V gene: TRBV4-3
J gene: TRBJ2-6
clone size: NA
D gene: NA
CDR3 DNA: TGCGCCAGCAGCCGACACTCTGGGGCCAACGTCCTGACTTTC
CDR3 protein: CASSRHSGANVLTF

V gene: TRBV5-1
J gene: TRBJ1-1
clone size: NA
D gene: TRBD1
CDR3 DNA: TGCGCCAGCAGCTTCGGGAGACAGGGTTTGGGCACTGAAGCTTTCTTT
CDR3 protein: CASSFGRQGLGTEAFF

V gene: TRBV19
J gene: TRBJ2-3
clone size: NA
D gene: TRBD2
CDR3 DNA: TGTGCCAGTAGTATGGGGACTAGCGGTGACACAGATACGCAGTATTTT
CDR3 protein: CASSMGTSGDTDTQYF

V gene: TRBV10-3
J gene: TRBJ2-3
clone size: NA
D gene: TRBD1
CDR3 DNA: TGTGCCATCAGCCAAGGACAGGGGGGACCAGATACGCAGTATTTT
CDR3 protein: CAISQGQGGPDTQYF

V gene: TRBV11-2
J gene: TRBJ1-1
clone size: NA
D gene: NA
CDR3 DNA: TGTGCCAGCAGCCCGGCCCCCCCTGAAGCTTTCTTT
CDR3 protein: CASSPAPPEAFF